This T cell receptor (beta chain) is drawn from a study of blood T cell repertoires in COVID-19. Study as a whole: COVID-19 samples collected from the United States, Italy and Spain covered acute and convalescent phases.

The table came from immunoSEQ multiplex PCR; TCRdb's copy has only in-frame clones and leaves some out. The sample lists some 390,000 clones; 80% to 90% were seen once. V was clipped by 5 bases and J by 6 bases, with 11 bases between them. CDR1 is LNHDA, CDR2 SQIVND, per germline (reference sequence). This CDR3 is built from 13 residues. This clonotype originated in a man under 40 who had recovered from COVID-19. What was sequenced was PBMCs or T cells enriched from blood (not recorded which). The genes are TRBV19 and TRBJ2-1, with D perhaps matching TRBD2 (5 bases). CDR3 nucleotides: TGTGCCAGTAGTTTCACTAGAGCCAATGAGCAGTTCTTC. This gives the protein CASSFTRANEQFF. Drawing the rest from reference TRBV19 and TRBJ2-1, the complete variable domain is DGGITQSPKYLFRKEGQNVTLSCEQNLNHDAMYWYRQDPGQGLRLIYYSQIVNDFQKGDIAEGYSVSREKKESFPLTVTSAQKNPTAFYLCASSFTRANEQFFGPGTRLTVL.